This TCR beta chain originates from a study of PD-L1 blockade in urothelial cancer. Study in general: Most of the 29 patients were men with bladder-origin urothelial cancer. At 6 weeks and at 3 weeks (second dose) after treatment start, blood was analyzed. Notes on the study in general: Below-median pretreatment blood TCR clonality was a predictor of better survival.

Produced via immunoSEQ multiplex PCR; TCRdb's table is partial and in-frame only. The data contain more than 40,000 clones, roughly 91% of them singletons. There are a few counts of this clone. What it binds is not known. V was clipped by 1 base and J by 3 bases; unmatched bases: 4. CDR1 and CDR2 (germline): SGHDT, YYEEEE. The CDR3 contains 14 residues. The rearrangement uses TRBV5-6 and TRBJ2-7, with TRBD1 matching over 7 bases. Sample: PBMCs, taken around atezolizumab (anti-PD-L1) treatment. This TCR was recovered from a woman in her sixties with urothelial cancer. The CDR3 here is CASSLTGDLYEQYF. DNA of the CDR3: TGTGCCAGCAGCTTGACAGGGGATCTCTACGAGCAGTACTTC.